This T cell receptor beta chain was identified during a study of T cells after yellow fever vaccination. Study-level findings and limits: Once the booster was given, most primary-vaccination clones reappeared, at approximately 97% for CD4 and roughly 91% for CD8. Although the secondary response was weaker, it peaked faster, at day 5 versus 15. Across the CD4 and CD8 compartments, a small share of clonotypes was present in both.

This clonotype occurred many times. The antigen is undetermined. CDR3 length equals 14 residues. J gave up 1 base and V 5 bases, and 4 bases lay outside the gene matches. Germline loops: CDR1 MDHEN, CDR2 SYDVKM. The TCR cDNA carried a universal primer site and UMIs from 5'RACE template switching. TCRdb passed the 5' RACE reads through MiXCR, listing each CDR3 protein once. The sample lists approximately 250,000 distinct CDR3 sequences; more than 3.5% were seen once. The chain carries TRBV28 and TRBJ2-5; the match to TRBD1 covers 7 bases. The material was PBMCs, obtained 15 days after the yellow fever booster vaccination. This receptor was taken from a young man who received the YFV17D yellow fever vaccine. CDR3 DNA sequence: TGTGCCAGCAGTCCCCGACAGGGCCAAGAGACCCAGTACTTC. Its protein is CASSPRQGQETQYF.